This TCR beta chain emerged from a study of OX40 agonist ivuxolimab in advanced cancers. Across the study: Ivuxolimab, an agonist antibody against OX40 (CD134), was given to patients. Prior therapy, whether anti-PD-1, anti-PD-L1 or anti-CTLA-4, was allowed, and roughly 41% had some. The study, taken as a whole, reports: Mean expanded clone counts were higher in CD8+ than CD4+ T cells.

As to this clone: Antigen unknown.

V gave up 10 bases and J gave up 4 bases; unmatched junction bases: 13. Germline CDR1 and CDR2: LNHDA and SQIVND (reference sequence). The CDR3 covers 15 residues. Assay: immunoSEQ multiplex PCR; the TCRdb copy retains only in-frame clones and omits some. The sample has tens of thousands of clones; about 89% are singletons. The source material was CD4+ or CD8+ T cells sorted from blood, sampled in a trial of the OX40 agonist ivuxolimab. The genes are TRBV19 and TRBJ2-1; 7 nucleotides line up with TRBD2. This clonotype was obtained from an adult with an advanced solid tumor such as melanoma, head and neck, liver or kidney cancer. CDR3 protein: CATMGWSSGYNEQFF. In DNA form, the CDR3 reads TGTGCCACAATGGGGTGGTCTAGCGGTTACAATGAGCAGTTCTTC.